These T cell receptor beta chains were read from a single sample in a study of Ad26.COV2.S vaccination and SARS-CoV-2 variants. Sequenced by immunoSEQ multiplex PCR; TCRdb stores in-frame clones only, minus some. The sample records some 240,000 clones, 70% to 90% being singletons. The sample was peripheral blood, taken in a trial of Ad26.COV2.S vaccine versus placebo. These receptors came from a person between 18 and 65 years old who received the Ad26.COV2.S COVID-19 vaccine or a placebo. Each CDR3 is given without its conserved first and last residue.

j_call: TRBJ2-3
v_call: TRBV5-1
cdr3_aa: ASSLRGSGSQTDTQY

j_call: TRBJ1-4
v_call: TRBV7-2
cdr3_aa: ASSRGLLNEKLF

j_call: TRBJ2-1
v_call: TRBV6-2/TRBV6-3
cdr3_aa: ASSLLAGAYNEQF

j_call: TRBJ2-2
v_call: TRBV2
cdr3_aa: ASSLSAGGTGELF

j_call: TRBJ2-3
v_call: TRBV9
cdr3_aa: ASSVGATSTDTQY

j_call: TRBJ2-1
v_call: TRBV5-8
cdr3_aa: ASSYLAGGFYNEQF

j_call: TRBJ2-5
v_call: TRBV6-6
cdr3_aa: ASGLGTQY

j_call: TRBJ1-5
v_call: TRBV30
cdr3_aa: AWNPRGGSNQPQH

j_call: TRBJ2-1
v_call: TRBV5-6
cdr3_aa: ASRPLPASGGDNEQF

j_call: TRBJ2-7
v_call: TRBV6-5
cdr3_aa: ASSYSHTGGLYEQY

j_call: TRBJ1-2
v_call: TRBV5-1
cdr3_aa: ASSWKDTNYGYT

j_call: TRBJ2-3
v_call: TRBV27
cdr3_aa: ASIPRAGTDTQY

j_call: TRBJ2-3
v_call: TRBV7-6
cdr3_aa: ASSTDPDRGGFDPTDTQY

j_call: TRBJ1-2
v_call: TRBV5-8
cdr3_aa: ASSLFGRGANYGYT

j_call: TRBJ1-4
v_call: TRBV7-2
cdr3_aa: ASSLGGGLEVEKLF

j_call: TRBJ1-5
v_call: TRBV3-1/TRBV3-2
cdr3_aa: ASSQDLYRDQPQH

j_call: TRBJ2-1
v_call: TRBV4-3
cdr3_aa: ASSQVWISGSYNEQF

j_call: TRBJ2-2
v_call: TRBV6-2/TRBV6-3
cdr3_aa: ASSLQGTGELF

j_call: TRBJ1-4
v_call: TRBV7-9
cdr3_aa: ASTQGGANEKLF

j_call: TRBJ1-1
v_call: TRBV13
cdr3_aa: ASSLGGALRTEAF

j_call: TRBJ2-5
v_call: TRBV2
cdr3_aa: ASSGGKTQY

j_call: TRBJ2-2
v_call: TRBV9
cdr3_aa: ASSVHRLAGELF

j_call: TRBJ2-7
v_call: TRBV14
cdr3_aa: ASSLDGLYEQY

j_call: TRBJ2-1
v_call: TRBV7-3
cdr3_aa: ASSLRRGQGTNEQF

j_call: TRBJ1-2
v_call: TRBV19
cdr3_aa: ASSIKAGGSGYT

j_call: TRBJ1-3
v_call: TRBV12-3/TRBV12-4
cdr3_aa: ASSFSLADTIY

j_call: TRBJ2-3
v_call: TRBV7-9
cdr3_aa: ASSFSGSTDTQY

j_call: TRBJ1-2
v_call: TRBV7-9
cdr3_aa: ASSWTGDYGYT

j_call: TRBJ1-3
v_call: TRBV19
cdr3_aa: ATTRGNGNTIY

j_call: TRBJ1-5
v_call: TRBV7-9
cdr3_aa: ASSPTGGVRNQPQH

j_call: TRBJ1-1
v_call: TRBV4-2
cdr3_aa: ASSPVGGTGLTEAF

j_call: TRBJ1-1
v_call: TRBV6-5
cdr3_aa: ASSYGDTFEAF

j_call: TRBJ2-7
v_call: TRBV27
cdr3_aa: ASSFGTGTEQY

j_call: TRBJ2-2
v_call: TRBV4-2
cdr3_aa: ASSQDLSSGTGELF

j_call: TRBJ1-2
v_call: TRBV5-4
cdr3_aa: ASSPVGGGAGGYT

j_call: TRBJ2-3
v_call: TRBV11-3
cdr3_aa: ASSTSGQDTQY

j_call: TRBJ1-2
v_call: TRBV4-3
cdr3_aa: ASSPYRGAYGYT

j_call: TRBJ1-5
v_call: TRBV2
cdr3_aa: ASTFSEDQPQH

j_call: TRBJ2-2
v_call: TRBV11-2
cdr3_aa: ASSLDRAGELF

j_call: TRBJ2-5
v_call: TRBV9
cdr3_aa: ASSTGGEETQY

j_call: TRBJ2-3
v_call: TRBV7-3
cdr3_aa: ASSLLSSDTQY

j_call: TRBJ2-4
v_call: TRBV19
cdr3_aa: ASSIGTLLAKNIQY

j_call: TRBJ1-2
v_call: TRBV5-1
cdr3_aa: ASSLERVNYGYT

j_call: TRBJ2-1
v_call: TRBV7-9
cdr3_aa: ASSLTGDVYNEQF

j_call: TRBJ1-1
v_call: TRBV27
cdr3_aa: ASSLSTHTEAF

j_call: TRBJ1-2
v_call: TRBV5-4
cdr3_aa: ASSLNRDSGYT

j_call: TRBJ2-2
v_call: TRBV3-1/TRBV3-2
cdr3_aa: ASSQKGATGELF

j_call: TRBJ2-2
v_call: TRBV25-1
cdr3_aa: ASSPRTGSNTGELF

j_call: TRBJ1-1
v_call: TRBV4-2
cdr3_aa: ASSQVGGMNTEAF

j_call: TRBJ1-1
v_call: TRBV5-1
cdr3_aa: ASSLRSFQGGTEAF

j_call: TRBJ2-3
v_call: TRBV5-1
cdr3_aa: ASREVNPTDTQY

j_call: TRBJ2-2
v_call: TRBV6-5
cdr3_aa: ASRKGTGSTGELF

j_call: TRBJ2-4
v_call: TRBV9
cdr3_aa: ASSGPGGGQEY